This passage covers 24 T cell receptor beta chains from one sample sequenced in a study of monozygotic twins with cystic fibrosis. Some clones are missing from TCRdb's copy, which holds only in-frame ones; the method was immunoSEQ multiplex PCR. The sample gives approximately 11,000 clones, more than 95% of which show up once; 0.83% is in the top ten. The sequencing input was blood. These receptors came from a boy aged 5-17 years with cystic fibrosis.

The chain is built from TRBV11-2 and TRBJ1-5, with D possibly TRBD1 on 5 matching bases. The V gene lost 3 bases and the J gene lost 7 bases, with 13 bases spanning the gap. The CDR3 length is 14 residues. The V gene's germline CDR1 is SGHAT and CDR2 FQNNGV. For the CDR3, the DNA is TGTGCCAGCAGCTTCGGGACGGTTTCCCAGCCCCAGCATTTT. This sequence encodes CASSFGTVSQPQHF. Supplemented by reference TRBV11-2 and TRBJ1-5, the full variable domain reads EAGVAQSPRYKIIEKRQSVAFWCNPISGHATLYWYQQILGQGPKLLIQFQNNGVVDDSQLPKDRFSAERLKGVDSTLKIQPAKLEDSAVYLCASSFGTVSQPQHFGDGTRLSIL.

The CDR3 DNA reads as TGTGCCAGCAGTAGGGGTCGATGGAACACTGAAGCTTTCTTT. Translating it yields CASSRGRWNTEAFF. V and J are TRBV28 and TRBJ1-1; tentative D call: TRBD1 (5 bases). Trimming removed 5 bases from V and 1 base from J, with 11 bases in between. This CDR3 has 14 residues. Germline assignment: CDR1 MDHEN and CDR2 SYDVKM.

The chain couples TRBV5-1 to TRBJ2-3; maybe TRBD2 (6 bases). Germline-derived CDR1 and CDR2 are SGHRS and YFSETQ. The germline V and J ends were trimmed by 0 bases and 5 bases, with 19 bases remaining between them. This CDR3 contains 17 residues. Written as DNA, the CDR3 is TGCGCCAGCAGCTTGGGGGTAGGCGGGATAAAGGAAGATACGCAGTATTTT. Translation: CASSLGVGGIKEDTQYF.

The chain has TRBV28 and TRBJ2-7, with D perhaps matching TRBD1 (5 bases). This CDR3 contains 12 residues. Germline CDR1 MDHEN, CDR2 SYDVKM. V lost 7 bases to trimming and J lost 3 bases, with 10 bases between them. CDR3 amino acids: CASTRDSYEQYF. The CDR3, as DNA: TGTGCCAGCACCCGAGACAGCTACGAGCAGTACTTC.

The chain joins TRBV2 to TRBJ2-7; D remains unclear. The V and J ends lost 1 base and 6 bases respectively, with 4 bases between them. CDR1 and CDR2 from the germline V gene are SNHLY and FYNNEI. This CDR3 spans 11 amino acids. CDR3 protein: CASSEGFEQYF. In DNA, the CDR3 is TGTGCCAGCAGTGAAGGGTTCGAGCAGTACTTC.

This sequence joins TRBV6-5 and TRBJ1-2; the D is unclear. The germline gives CDR1 MNHEY, CDR2 SVGAGI. V shed 0 bases and J shed 2 bases, with 10 bases lying between them. CDR3 length: 15 amino acids. The CDR3 region has the DNA TGTGCCAGCAGTTACTCGAGCGGACGGAACTATGGCTACACCTTC. Protein sequence: CASSYSSGRNYGYTF.

V usage is TRBV29-1 and J usage is TRBJ2-5; either TRBD1 or TRBD2 may fit D (5 bases each). The CDR3 is made up of 11 amino acids. CDR1 SQVTM and CDR2 ANQGSEA come from the germline V gene. Trimming cost V 5 bases and J 4 bases, with 8 bases left between them. The CDR3: CSVSGGETQYF. CDR3 DNA sequence: TGCAGCGTTTCTGGGGGAGAGACCCAGTACTTC.

This clone was seen once. V usage is TRBV11-2 and J usage is TRBJ2-2; 8 bases fit TRBD1. The CDR3 length is 14 residues. Germline V gene sequence: CDR1 SGHAT, CDR2 FQNNGV. V shed 3 bases and J 7 bases; nucleotides not matched to a gene: 4. Written as DNA, the CDR3 is TGTGCCAGCAGCTTTAGGACAGGGAACGGGGAGCTGTTTTTT. It specifies CASSFRTGNGELFF.

The CDR3 sequence: CASSFLQGAGFEQYF. The CDR3 DNA is TGTGCCAGCAGCTTTTTACAGGGGGCGGGTTTCGAGCAGTACTTC. This chain links TRBV7-2 with TRBJ2-7; 9 bases fit TRBD1. V dropped 3 bases and J dropped 6; count of bases not matched to a gene: 9. Germline CDR1 reads SGHTA; CDR2 reads FQGNSA. This CDR3 comprises 15 residues.

A single count supports this clone. The V and J genes are TRBV6-1 and TRBJ1-2, with D perhaps matching TRBD1 (5 bases). The CDR3 totals 15 residues. Germline V gene sequence: CDR1 MNHNS, CDR2 SASEGT. Trimming pared 7 bases from V and 2 bases from J, leaving 17 bases between. The CDR3 here is CASTEGGAPNYGYTF. The CDR3 nucleotides read TGTGCCAGCACCGAAGGAGGGGCTCCCAACTATGGCTACACCTTC.

The V and J genes are TRBV2 and TRBJ1-2; 7 nucleotides align to TRBD1. V gave up 7 bases and J gave up 6 bases; unmatched junction bases: 11. CDR1 is SNHLY and CDR2 is FYNNEI in the germline V gene. The CDR3 loop spans 14 amino acids. The CDR3 here is CASNTAGGDDGYTF. DNA of the CDR3: TGTGCCAGCAACACGGCAGGGGGTGACGATGGCTACACCTTC.

V and J are TRBV2 and TRBJ1-2; D not certain. Germline CDR1 is SNHLY and CDR2 is FYNNEI. The CDR3 has 13 residues. V lost 0 bases to trimming and J lost 4 bases, with 6 bases between them. This CDR3 is CASSEATVYGYTF. The CDR3 bases are TGTGCCAGCAGTGAAGCGACGGTCTATGGCTACACCTTC.

This chain links TRBV7-3 with TRBJ2-1; no clear D. CDR1 and CDR2 from the germline V gene are SGHTA and FQGTGA. Trimming shortened V by 4 bases and J by 0 bases, and 10 bases separated the two germline ends. This CDR3 region has 15 residues. The CDR3 sequence is CASSSRKSSYNEQFF. CDR3 nucleotides: TGTGCCAGCAGCTCCCGCAAGAGCTCCTACAATGAGCAGTTCTTC.

The chain recombines TRBV7-2 with TRBJ2-7; the D gene is possibly TRBD1 (5 bases). Trimming removed 5 bases from V and 2 bases from J, with 16 bases in between. CDR3 size: 15 residues. The germline V gene has CDR1 SGHTA and CDR2 FQGNSA. CDR3 region: CASSRQTLWPYEQYF. Written as DNA, the CDR3 is TGTGCCAGCAGCCGACAGACCCTATGGCCCTACGAGCAGTACTTC. Full variable domain (rest looked up from reference TRBV7-2 and TRBJ2-7): GAGVSQSPSNKVTEKGKDVELRCDPISGHTALYWYRQSLGQGLEFLIYFQGNSAPDKSGLPSDRFSAERTGGSVSTLTIQRTQQEDSAVYLCASSRQTLWPYEQYFGPGTRLTVT.

This clone occurred a few times. The rearrangement uses TRBV27 and TRBJ2-2; the D is unclear. The V and J ends lost 5 bases and 8 bases respectively, with 6 bases between them. This CDR3 is 11 amino acids long. Germline-derived CDR1 and CDR2 are MNHEY and SMNVEV (reference sequence). The CDR3 DNA reads as TGTGCCAGCAGTGCAGGAGGGGAGCTGTTTTTT. It is translated as CASSAGGELFF.

This clone was seen a few times. This sequence joins TRBV2 and TRBJ1-5; possibly TRBD1 for D (5 bases). The V gene's germline CDR1 is SNHLY and CDR2 FYNNEI. With 7 bases removed from V and 2 bases from J, the gap between germline ends came to 12 bases. The CDR3 loop spans 14 amino acids. In nucleotides, the CDR3 is TGTGCCAGCACGGGGGGAATTGGCAATCAGCCCCAGCATTTT. Its translation is CASTGGIGNQPQHF.

The chain links TRBV5-4 to TRBJ1-5; perhaps TRBD1 as D (5 bases). CDR3 length equals 14 residues. Looked up from germline, CDR1 is SGHNT and CDR2 is YYREEE (reference sequence). V was cut by 0 bases and J by 2 bases, with 6 bases left in between. In nucleotides, the CDR3 is TGTGCCAGCAGCTTGGCGGGGGGCAATCAGCCCCAGCATTTT. Amino acids: CASSLAGGNQPQHF.

V is TRBV4-1 and J is TRBJ1-2; D gene unclear. This CDR3 has 15 amino acids. The germline CDR1 and CDR2 sequences are MGHRA and YSYEKL. V was cut by 0 bases and J by 0 bases, with 8 bases left in between. The chain's CDR3 is CASSQEPGANYGYTF. Written as DNA, the CDR3 is TGCGCCAGCAGCCAAGAGCCAGGTGCTAACTATGGCTACACCTTC.

Only one count was recorded for this clone. The chain employs TRBV27 and TRBJ2-2, with D possibly matching TRBD1 (6 bases). The germline V and J ends were trimmed by 5 bases and 4 bases, with 17 bases remaining between them. Germline V gene data show CDR1 as MNHEY and CDR2 as SMNVEV (reference sequence). The CDR3 length is 16 residues. CDR3 protein: CASSPSWGQSTGELFF. CDR3 coding DNA: TGTGCCAGCAGTCCCTCGTGGGGGCAGAGCACCGGGGAGCTGTTTTTT.

The V gene is TRBV30, the J gene TRBJ2-1, with TRBD2 matching over 7 bases. Germline CDR1 reads GTSNPN; CDR2 reads SVGIG (reference sequence). Trimming at V came to 3 bases and at J to 2 bases, leaving 7 bases not matched to a gene. This CDR3 has 15 residues. The CDR3 sequence is CAWSRPSGAYNEQFF. CDR3 coding DNA: TGTGCCTGGAGCCGACCGAGCGGGGCCTACAATGAGCAGTTCTTC.

This chain connects TRBV11-1 to TRBJ2-1; 11 bases are a match to TRBD2. CDR3 length equals 14 residues. Losses at the gene ends were 1 base for V and 15 bases for J; bases not matched to a gene: 8. Looked up from germline, CDR1 is SGHAT and CDR2 is FQDESV (reference sequence). The CDR3 is CASSLGASGRPWFF. CDR3 nucleotides: TGTGCCAGCAGCTTAGGGGCTAGCGGGAGGCCTTGGTTCTTC.

The CDR3 nucleotides are TGTGCCAGCAGTTTTCGGGGGGGTAGGGGCAATCAGCCCCAGCATTTT. It yields the protein CASSFRGGRGNQPQHF. The chain employs TRBV27 and TRBJ1-5; D is possibly TRBD1 (5 bases). The CDR3 has 16 amino acids. Trimming shortened V by 3 bases and J by 2 bases, and 14 bases separated the two germline ends. CDR1 MNHEY and CDR2 SMNVEV come from the germline V gene (reference sequence).

The gene calls are TRBV6-5 and TRBJ2-3, with 7 bases fitting TRBD1. V shed 7 bases, J shed 2 bases, and the junction held 6 bases outside the gene matches. There are 14 residues in the CDR3. Germline-derived CDR1 and CDR2 are MNHEY and SVGAGI. The CDR3: CASTPGQVTDTQYF. CDR3 bases: TGTGCCAGCACCCCCGGACAGGTCACAGATACGCAGTATTTT.

This rearrangement joins TRBV2 to TRBJ2-7; D is unclear. The CDR3 consists of 13 residues. Trimming cost V 4 bases and J 0 bases, with 7 bases left between them. CDR1 SNHLY and CDR2 FYNNEI come from the germline V gene. CDR3 nucleotides: TGTGCCAGCAGTGTGAAGGTCTCCTACGAGCAGTACTTC. It translates to CASSVKVSYEQYF.